Given below is one T cell receptor beta chain in context. This receptor's antigen is unknown. No base qualities exist here, and no much larger clone lies one base off it. Libraries were made using the immunoSEQ multiplex PCR assay. For the multiplex PCR, a mixture combining 60 forward primers for TCR Vbeta segments and 13 reverse primers for TCR Jbeta segments was used. The CDR3 region of rearranged TCR beta genes was amplified from genomic DNA by a multiplex PCR assay. The amplified TCR beta libraries were sequenced on the Illumina HiSeq System as 87-base-pair reads. In the original analysis: A later analysis tallied roughly 80 million unique TCR beta chains across the approximately 670 repertoires, and approximately 11 million of those chains were shared by two or more donors. To remove PCR and sequencing errors, raw reads were error-corrected and collapsed into unique sequences using a nearest-neighbor algorithm that merged closely related sequences. V, D and J gene segments were assigned by aligning CDR3 sequences to IMGT reference sequences. For a sequence to be retained, a match of at least six nucleotides to both a V gene segment and a J gene segment was required. A rearrangement counted as productive if the CDR3 had no stop codons and remained in frame with V and J, and every other rearrangement counted as non-productive. CDR3 was defined by IMGT convention, running from the second conserved V-encoded cysteine to the conserved J-encoded phenylalanine. The earlier analysis of 587 of the donors excluded sequences that lacked an unambiguous match to a single V gene segment. In an earlier analysis of several hundred of the donors, V segments were called functional above 56.7% productive rearrangements and were called segregating when the between-donor standard deviation exceeded 5%. A statistical classification framework was built to diagnose cytomegalovirus status from the catalog of TCR beta chain sequences. V and J gene assignment, in a later analysis, came from comparing TCR nucleotide sequences with IMGT/GENE-DB human TR gene sequences. Using the TCRdist pipeline, a later analysis assigned CDR3 sequences along with most-parsimonious VDJ recombination scenarios. In a later analysis, each TCR beta chain was defined by its CDR3 amino acid sequence together with its V-gene family, and reads lacking a unique V-gene family were excluded. In a later analysis, several hundred highly shared, low-generation-probability nucleotide sequences were removed to address suspected cross-contamination and a sequencing artifact. In a later analysis, a clonal expansion index for each public chain was calculated from normalized within-repertoire ranks of inferred template counts. Generation probabilities in a later analysis came from a VDJ recombination model fitted to out-of-frame rearrangements, and those results were checked against IGoR. A later analysis scored TCR-TCR, TCR-HLA and TCR-CMV co-occurrence with hypergeometric tests, applying a repertoire-size bias correction to TCR pairs. A later analysis estimated false discovery rates by permuting HLA or CMV assignments 20 times. In a later analysis, co-occurring TCRs were grouped using DBSCAN, with TCRdist sequence similarity added in when clustering inside HLA-allele-positive subsets. Co-occurrence clustering excluded repertoires with fewer than 30,000 or more than 120,000 public chains, plus five with anomalous nucleotide sharing. The clones in this table, taken by TCRdb from immuneACCESS, are in-frame only. Not every clone is retained; where verified, under half of the shortfall comes from an unresolved V gene, and the cause of the rest is unknown. Clone size and the V and J calls come from that table; the DNA yielded D and trimming. This sample has 60,000 to 85,000 clones in its table, and more than 75% of those were observed once. 12% of the sample rests with the top ten.

The data belong to a study of cytomegalovirus exposure and HLA in healthy donors (dated by TCRdb to about 2017). The study in broad terms: According to an earlier analysis of a few hundred of the donors, 150 million to 200 million T cells yielded 120 million or so unique TCR beta sequences and approximately 280 Gb of sequence data. Roughly 320 gigabases of sequencing data and about 92 million unique TCR sequences made up an early release that covered fewer than 650 HLA-typed donors. Among the roughly 390 genotyped donors, approximately 81% belonged to the genetic ancestry cluster associated with self-reported Caucasian donors. The study aimed to test whether signatures of past pathogen exposure could be identified by cataloging public T cell receptors. Using immunosequencing, the study profiled T cell repertoires from some 670 subjects and related those repertoires to cytomegalovirus serostatus. Besides the first cohort of 666 subjects, a separate validation cohort made up of roughly 120 different subjects was used. To predict cytomegalovirus infection status, the study combined high-throughput TCR immunosequencing, statistical association of individual TCRs with disease status, and machine learning. In a later analysis, previously published TCR beta repertoires from about 640 donors were re-analyzed and high-resolution HLA genotyping was added so that TCR occurrence patterns could be studied. Rather than using new phenotypic data, the later analysis identified candidate immune exposures from TCR beta sequences and from how often those sequences occurred across donors. To decide whether each TCR beta V gene segment behaved as functional or pseudogenic, an earlier analysis of 587 of the donors relied on high-throughput TCR beta sequencing. Donor age, sex, ethnicity and CMV serostatus were collected together with the repertoire data. In a later genetic analysis, genome-wide SNP genotypes for about three fifths of the roughly 670 donors were used, and that subset was treated as a discovery cohort. Every repertoire in the discovery cohort had been generated on one and the same sequencing platform. Both class I and class II loci were covered by HLA typing, at four-digit resolution. Typing coverage varied by locus: roughly 629-630 donors for A, B, C, DRB1 and DQB1; more than 500 for DQA1; nearly 610 for DPA1; roughly 470 for DPB1. About five DR-DQ haplotypes were handled as single units for association and clustering because linkage in the cohort was strong. Across under 500 genotyped donors of the cohort, an average of about 220,000 unique TCR beta nucleotide sequences per donor were sequenced, and approximately 19% of those sequences were non-productive.

Between the V and J ends, shortened by 3 bases and 2 bases respectively, the junction contains 13 bases. Counted from cysteine to phenylalanine, this CDR3 has 15 amino acids. Just the 45-base CDR3 DNA is kept, in frame starting at base 1. The germline V gene supplies CDR1 KGHSH and CDR2 LQKENI. The investigation overall reported the following: In this cohort, only TCR beta chains were sequenced, and detectable features were limited by the absence of alpha or paired-chain data. Sequencing depth was assumed to be roughly uniform across donors in the presence/absence analyses, though that assumption may not hold. The authors suggested that the approach could potentially be generalized to other disease states and immunological phenotypes. A cluster of highly shared sequence variants was judged likely to represent a technical artifact of the sequencing pipeline. Strong co-occurrence of HLA alleles, especially DR and DQ, made assigning TCR associations to individual alleles difficult. CMV serostatus was the only immune exposure information available for the cohort. An association between a missense DCLRE1C variant and V-gene and J-gene trimming of TCR beta chains was found in a later genetic analysis and replicated in an independent cohort. The study listed 164 TCR beta chains as associated with cytomegalovirus. The 87-base-pair reads could not distinguish some IMGT-functional V segments, including TRBV6-2 and TRBV6-3, so those segments were excluded. At a false discovery rate of 0.05, a later analysis linked under 20,000 TCR beta sequences to specific HLA alleles. The classifier was reported to diagnose cytomegalovirus status with high specificity and sensitivity in both the original cohort and the validation cohort. Some 16 rarely observed V segments, including chromosome 9 orphons, were excluded from the earlier analysis of about 610 of the donors because counts were too low. A later analysis found that most CMV-associated TCR beta chains appeared HLA-restricted, with HLA associations seemingly driven largely by CMV exposure. A few of the identified cytomegalovirus-associated TCR beta chains were confirmed in vitro to be specific for cytomegalovirus antigens. In a later analysis, several top co-occurrence clusters were reported to appear linked to parvovirus B19, influenza, CMV and Epstein-Barr virus. Correlated functional status among segregating V segments might reflect linkage disequilibrium, but an unknown experimental factor could not be ruled out. A later analysis found that HLA-associated TCR beta chains were more clonally expanded and had lower generation probabilities than equally common non-associated chains. In a later analysis, TCR association rates were found to vary across HLA loci, with the most associated TCRs seen for DRB1 alleles and the fewest for HLA-C alleles. A later genetic analysis reported fewer N-insertions in productive TCRs among donors in an Asian-associated ancestry cluster than the roughly 720-donor mean. HLA typing was unavailable for some donors at each locus, so association tests used only the typed subset. While some public TCRs were present in many individuals, most TCR sequences turned up only very rarely across donors. In an earlier analysis of some 540 of the donors, most TCR beta V segments appeared in productive rearrangements about 87% or about 30% of the time, broadly matching IMGT annotations. A further reported finding was that TCR beta sequences accurately predicted the HLA-A and HLA-B alleles for most subjects in the first cohort.

In total, over 600 healthy bone marrow donors made up the cohort. At the time of sampling, every cohort member was nominally healthy, though immune exposures that went unrecorded were likely present. The donor tested CMV seropositive, placing the donor among the 250 to 350 seropositive members of the cohort. Every donor gave a peripheral blood sample, and the peripheral blood mononuclear cells from that sample were used for TCR beta sequencing. The Qiagen DNeasy Blood Extraction Kit was used to extract genomic DNA from the blood cell samples. Here the chain combines TRBV18 and TRBJ1-2, with TRBD1 perhaps the D gene, on 6 matching bases. The sequence derives from a male donor in good health and CMV-seropositive. Sequencing input: PBMCs. The CDR3 protein: CASSPGQNRNYGYTF. The bases read TGTGCCAGCTCACCCGGACAGAATCGGAACTATGGCTACACCTTC.